This T cell receptor beta chain comes out of a study of T-cell memory formation after mild COVID-19. The study's findings and limits: Whether second-wave clones peaking at day 37 were SARS-CoV-2 specific went unconfirmed. Cross-reactive memory seemingly joined, as some responding clones were found in pre-infection memory. Contracting CD4+ clones lay largely in CM and EM, with CD8+ ones residing in EMRA.

UMIs and sample barcodes were carried by the TCR alpha and TCR beta cDNA libraries that 5'RACE produced using constant-segment primers. TCRdb reprocessed the 5' RACE reads with MiXCR, giving one entry per CDR3 protein. This sample yields about 110,000 distinct CDR3 sequences, of which roughly a sixth are seen a single time; around 5.1% belongs to the top ten. V lost 3 bases and J 9 bases, leaving 15 bases between the germline ends. Germline V gene sequence: CDR1 SGHDN, CDR2 FVKESK. The CDR3 extends over 14 amino acids. Worth noting for this clonotype: Its antigen is currently unknown.

The chain uses TRBV14 and TRBJ2-1; maybe TRBD2 (5 bases). The source material was PBMCs or a T cell subset sorted from them (not recorded which). This TCR was recovered from a man aged 18 to 35 who had mild COVID-19 (a few samples of this study predate the infection). Cell type and time point are not known. CDR3 nucleotides: TGTGCCAGCAGCCAGATAACCGGGGATCGTGAGCAGTTCTTC. Its translation is CASSQITGDREQFF.